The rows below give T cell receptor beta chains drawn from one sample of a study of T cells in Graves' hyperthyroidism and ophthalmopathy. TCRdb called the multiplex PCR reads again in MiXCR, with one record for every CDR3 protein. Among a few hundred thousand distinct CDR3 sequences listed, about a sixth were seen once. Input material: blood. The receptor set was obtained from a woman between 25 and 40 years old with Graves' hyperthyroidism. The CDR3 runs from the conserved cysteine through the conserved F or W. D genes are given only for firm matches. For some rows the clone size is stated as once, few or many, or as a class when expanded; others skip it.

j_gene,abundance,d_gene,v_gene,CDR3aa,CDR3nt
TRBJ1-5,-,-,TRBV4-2,CASSQVMGVIDQPQHF,TGTGCCAGCAGCCAAGTCATGGGGGTAATCGATCAGCCCCAGCATTTT
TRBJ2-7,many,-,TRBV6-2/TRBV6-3,CASSYKFDYEQYF,TGTGCCAGCAGTTACAAATTCGACTACGAGCAGTACTTC
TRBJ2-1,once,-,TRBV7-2,CASSLVRRPENEQFF,TGTGCCAGCAGCTTAGTGAGGAGGCCCGAAAATGAGCAGTTCTTC
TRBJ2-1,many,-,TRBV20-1,CSARGDTYNEQFF,TGCAGTGCCCGTGGGGACACCTACAATGAGCAGTTCTTC
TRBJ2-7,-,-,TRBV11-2,CASSLDRQGYEQYF,TGTGCCAGCAGCTTAGATCGGCAGGGATACGAGCAGTACTTC
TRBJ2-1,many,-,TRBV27,CLAGDSYYNEQFF,TGTCTCGCGGGGGACAGCTACTACAATGAGCAGTTCTTC
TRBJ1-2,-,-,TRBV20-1,CSARTGYGYTF,TGCAGTGCTAGGACCGGCTATGGCTACACCTTC
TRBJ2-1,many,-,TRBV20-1,CSASTGTPQNEQFF,TGCAGTGCTAGTACCGGGACTCCCCAAAATGAGCAGTTCTTC
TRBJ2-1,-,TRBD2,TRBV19,CASSILASGLYNEQFF,TGTGCCAGTAGTATCCTGGCTAGCGGGTTATACAATGAGCAGTTCTTC
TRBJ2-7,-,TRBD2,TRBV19,CASRNSGSSYEQYF,TGTGCCAGTAGAAATAGCGGGAGCTCCTACGAGCAGTACTTC
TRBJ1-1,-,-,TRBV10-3,CAITGQTNTEAFF,TGTGCCATCACTGGACAGACGAACACTGAAGCTTTCTTT
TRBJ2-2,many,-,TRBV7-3,CASSSQGDRTGELFF,TGTGCCAGCAGCAGCCAGGGTGATCGCACCGGGGAGCTGTTTTTT
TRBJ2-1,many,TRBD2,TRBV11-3,CASSFGLAGVYNEQFF,TGTGCCAGCAGTTTCGGACTAGCGGGAGTTTACAATGAGCAGTTCTTC